This TCR beta chain derives from a study of shared clonotypes between healthy human individuals. Sequencing used immunoSEQ multiplex PCR; TCRdb keeps in-frame clones, though not all of them. The table has some 1.5 million clones, around 97% seen once. V lost 6 bases and J 3 bases, leaving 14 bases between the germline ends. The CDR3 runs to 14 residues. Germline V gene lookup returns CDR1 MDHEN and CDR2 SYDVKM. The gene calls are TRBV28 and TRBJ1-1, with TRBD1 as a possible D gene (6 bases). Source material: naive CD4+ T cells sorted from blood. Sample subset: CD45RA+ positively selected. The TCR sequence derives from a man aged 25 to 40 in good health. CDR3 DNA sequence: TGTGCCAGCAGCATTAGAGGGGGGGACACTGAAGCTTTCTTT. Translating it yields CASSIRGGDTEAFF.